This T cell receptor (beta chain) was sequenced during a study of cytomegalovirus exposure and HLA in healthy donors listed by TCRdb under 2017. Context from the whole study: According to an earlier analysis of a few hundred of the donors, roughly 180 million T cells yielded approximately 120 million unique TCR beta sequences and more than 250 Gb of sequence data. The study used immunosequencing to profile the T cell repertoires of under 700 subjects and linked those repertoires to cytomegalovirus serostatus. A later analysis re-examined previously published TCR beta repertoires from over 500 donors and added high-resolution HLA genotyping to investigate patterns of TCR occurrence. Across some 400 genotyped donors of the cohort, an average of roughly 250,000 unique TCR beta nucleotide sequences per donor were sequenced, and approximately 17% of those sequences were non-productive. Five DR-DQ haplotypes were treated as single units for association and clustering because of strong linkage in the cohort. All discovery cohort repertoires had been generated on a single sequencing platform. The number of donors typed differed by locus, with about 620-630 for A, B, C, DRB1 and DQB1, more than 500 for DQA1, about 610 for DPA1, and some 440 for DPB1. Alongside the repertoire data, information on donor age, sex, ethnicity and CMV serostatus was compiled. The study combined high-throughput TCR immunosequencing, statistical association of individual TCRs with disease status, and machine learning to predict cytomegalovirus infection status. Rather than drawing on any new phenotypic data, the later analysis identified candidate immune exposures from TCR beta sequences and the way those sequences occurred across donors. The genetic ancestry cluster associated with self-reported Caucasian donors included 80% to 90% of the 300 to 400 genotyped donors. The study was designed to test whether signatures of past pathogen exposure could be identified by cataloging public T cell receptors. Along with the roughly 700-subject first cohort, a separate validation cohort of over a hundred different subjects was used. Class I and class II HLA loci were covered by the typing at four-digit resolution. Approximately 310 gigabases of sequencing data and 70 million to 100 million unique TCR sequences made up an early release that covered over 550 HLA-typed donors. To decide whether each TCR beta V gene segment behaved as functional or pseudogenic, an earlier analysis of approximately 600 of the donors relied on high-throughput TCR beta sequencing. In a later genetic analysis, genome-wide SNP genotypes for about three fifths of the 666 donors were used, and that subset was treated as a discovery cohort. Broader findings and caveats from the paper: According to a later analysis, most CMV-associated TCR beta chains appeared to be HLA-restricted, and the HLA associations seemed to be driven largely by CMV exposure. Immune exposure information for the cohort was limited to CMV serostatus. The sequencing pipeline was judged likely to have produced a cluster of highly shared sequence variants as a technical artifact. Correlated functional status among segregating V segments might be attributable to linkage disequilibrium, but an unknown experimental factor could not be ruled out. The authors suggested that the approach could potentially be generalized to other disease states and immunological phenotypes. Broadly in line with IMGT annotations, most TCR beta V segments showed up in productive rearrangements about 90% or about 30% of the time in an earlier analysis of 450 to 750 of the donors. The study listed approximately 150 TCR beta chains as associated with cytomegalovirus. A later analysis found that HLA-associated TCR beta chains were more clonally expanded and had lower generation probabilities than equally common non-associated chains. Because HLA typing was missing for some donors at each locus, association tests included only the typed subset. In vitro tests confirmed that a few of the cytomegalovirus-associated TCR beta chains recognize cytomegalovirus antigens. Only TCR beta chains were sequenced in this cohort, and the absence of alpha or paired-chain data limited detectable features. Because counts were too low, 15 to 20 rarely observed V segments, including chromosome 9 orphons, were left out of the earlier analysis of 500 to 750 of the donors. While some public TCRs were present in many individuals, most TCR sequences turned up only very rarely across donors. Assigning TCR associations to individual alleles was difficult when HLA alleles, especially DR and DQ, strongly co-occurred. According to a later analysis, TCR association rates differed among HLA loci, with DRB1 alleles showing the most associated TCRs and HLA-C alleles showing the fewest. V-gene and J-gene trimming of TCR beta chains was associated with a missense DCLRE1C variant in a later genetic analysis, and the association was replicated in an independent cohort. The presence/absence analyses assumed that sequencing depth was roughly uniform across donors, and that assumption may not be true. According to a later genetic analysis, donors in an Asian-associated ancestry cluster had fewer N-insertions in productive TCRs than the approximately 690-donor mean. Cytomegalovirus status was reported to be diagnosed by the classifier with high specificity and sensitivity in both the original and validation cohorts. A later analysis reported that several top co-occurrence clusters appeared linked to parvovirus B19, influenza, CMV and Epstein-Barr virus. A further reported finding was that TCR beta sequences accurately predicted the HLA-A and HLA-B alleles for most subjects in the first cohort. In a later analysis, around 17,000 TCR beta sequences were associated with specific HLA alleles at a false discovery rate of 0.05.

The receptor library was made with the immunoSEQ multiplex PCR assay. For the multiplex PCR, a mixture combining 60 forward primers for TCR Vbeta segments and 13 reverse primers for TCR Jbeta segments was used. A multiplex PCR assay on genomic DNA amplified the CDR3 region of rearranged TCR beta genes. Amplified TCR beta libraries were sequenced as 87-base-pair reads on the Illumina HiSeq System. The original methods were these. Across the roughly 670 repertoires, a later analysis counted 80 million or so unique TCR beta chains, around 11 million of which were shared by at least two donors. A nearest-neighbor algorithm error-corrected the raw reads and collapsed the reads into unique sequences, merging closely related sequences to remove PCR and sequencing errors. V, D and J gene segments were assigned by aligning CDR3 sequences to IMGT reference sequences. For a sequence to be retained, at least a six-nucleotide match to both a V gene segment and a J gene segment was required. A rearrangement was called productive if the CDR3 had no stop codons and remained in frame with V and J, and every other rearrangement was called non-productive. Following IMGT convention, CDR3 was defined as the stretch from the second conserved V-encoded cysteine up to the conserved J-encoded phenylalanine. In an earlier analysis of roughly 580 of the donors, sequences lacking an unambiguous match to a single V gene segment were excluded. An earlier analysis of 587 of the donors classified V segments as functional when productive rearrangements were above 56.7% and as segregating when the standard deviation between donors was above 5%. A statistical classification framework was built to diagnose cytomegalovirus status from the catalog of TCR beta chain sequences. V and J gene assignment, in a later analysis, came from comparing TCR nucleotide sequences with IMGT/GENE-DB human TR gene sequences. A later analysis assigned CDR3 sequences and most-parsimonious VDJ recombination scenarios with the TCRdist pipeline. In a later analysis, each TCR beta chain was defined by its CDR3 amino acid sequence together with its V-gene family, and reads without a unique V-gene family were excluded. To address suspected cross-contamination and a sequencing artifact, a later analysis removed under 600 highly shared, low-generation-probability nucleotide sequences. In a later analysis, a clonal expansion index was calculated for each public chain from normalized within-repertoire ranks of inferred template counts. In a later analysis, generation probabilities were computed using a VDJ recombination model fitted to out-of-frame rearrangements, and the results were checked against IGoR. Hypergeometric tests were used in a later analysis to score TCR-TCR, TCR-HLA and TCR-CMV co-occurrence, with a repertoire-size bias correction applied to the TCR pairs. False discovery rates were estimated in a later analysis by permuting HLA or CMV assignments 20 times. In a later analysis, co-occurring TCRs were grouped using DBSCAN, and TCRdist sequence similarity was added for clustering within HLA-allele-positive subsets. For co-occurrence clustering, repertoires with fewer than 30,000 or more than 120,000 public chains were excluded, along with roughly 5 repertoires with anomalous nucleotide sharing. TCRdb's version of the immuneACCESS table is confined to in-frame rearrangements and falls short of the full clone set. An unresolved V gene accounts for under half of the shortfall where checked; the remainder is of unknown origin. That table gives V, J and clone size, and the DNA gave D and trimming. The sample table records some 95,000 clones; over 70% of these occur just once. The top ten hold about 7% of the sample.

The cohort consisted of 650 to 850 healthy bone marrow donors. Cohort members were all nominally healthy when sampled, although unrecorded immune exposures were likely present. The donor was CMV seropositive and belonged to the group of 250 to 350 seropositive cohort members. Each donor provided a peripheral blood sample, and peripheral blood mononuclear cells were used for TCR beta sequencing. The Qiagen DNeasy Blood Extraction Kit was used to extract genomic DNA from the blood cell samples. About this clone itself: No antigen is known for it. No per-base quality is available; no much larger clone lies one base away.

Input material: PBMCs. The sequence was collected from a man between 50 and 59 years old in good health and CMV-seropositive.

The nucleotide sequence reads as follows: TGCGCCAGCAGCCTGGGACATTACAACACCGGGGAGCTGTTTTTT. Its coded protein is CASSLGHYNTGELFF. The V and J segments used are TRBV4-1 and TRBJ2-2; perhaps TRBD1 is the D gene, with 6 bases matching. The V end loses 4 bases and the J end loses 2 bases, and a stretch of 11 bases separates them. The cysteine opens and the phenylalanine closes a CDR3 of 15 amino acids. The entry retains the CDR3 DNA only, 45 bases that are in frame from base 1. CDR1 and CDR2, per the germline V gene, are MGHRA and YSYEKL.